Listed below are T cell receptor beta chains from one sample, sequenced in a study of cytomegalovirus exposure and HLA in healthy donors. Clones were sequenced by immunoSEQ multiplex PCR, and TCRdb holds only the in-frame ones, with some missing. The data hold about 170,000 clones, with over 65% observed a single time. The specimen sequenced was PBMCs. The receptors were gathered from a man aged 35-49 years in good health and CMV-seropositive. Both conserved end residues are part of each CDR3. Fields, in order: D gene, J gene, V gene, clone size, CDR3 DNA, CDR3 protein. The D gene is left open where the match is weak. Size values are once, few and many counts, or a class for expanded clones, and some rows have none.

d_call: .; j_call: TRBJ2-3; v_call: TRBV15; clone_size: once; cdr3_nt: TGTGCCACTAGAGGGTCTATGGTAACAGATACGCAGTATTTT; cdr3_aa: CATRGSMVTDTQYF
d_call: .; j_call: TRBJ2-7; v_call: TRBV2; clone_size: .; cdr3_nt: TGTGCCAGCAGTGAAAATAGTGCAATGTACGAGCAGTACTTC; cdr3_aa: CASSENSAMYEQYF
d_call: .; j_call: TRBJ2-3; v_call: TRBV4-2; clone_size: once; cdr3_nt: TGTGCCAGCGCCTCGGGTCTAACAGATACGCAGTATTTT; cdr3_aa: CASASGLTDTQYF
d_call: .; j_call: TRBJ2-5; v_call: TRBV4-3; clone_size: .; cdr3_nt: TGCGCCAGCAGCCAAGATCCTGGGGGCGGGCAGACCCAGTACTTC; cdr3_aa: CASSQDPGGGQTQYF
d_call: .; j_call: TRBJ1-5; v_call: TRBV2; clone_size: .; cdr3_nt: TGTGCCAGCAGCCCTGAAGCCCCTCCGGTAGCCCAGCATTTT; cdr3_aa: CASSPEAPPVAQHF
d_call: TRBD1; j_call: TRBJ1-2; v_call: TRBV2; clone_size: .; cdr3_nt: TGTGCCAGCCGACAGGGCCCAATGGGGCCACCTGGCTACACCTTC; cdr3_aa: CASRQGPMGPPGYTF
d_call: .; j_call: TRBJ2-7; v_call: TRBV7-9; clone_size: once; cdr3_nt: TGTGCCAGCAGCCCCCTGGTGGGCCGCTCCTACGAGCAGTACTTC; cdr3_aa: CASSPLVGRSYEQYF
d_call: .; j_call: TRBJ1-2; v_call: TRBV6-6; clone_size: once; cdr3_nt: TGTGCCAGCACTAGGACGGGAGACAACCCTAACTATGGCTACACCTTC; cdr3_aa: CASTRTGDNPNYGYTF
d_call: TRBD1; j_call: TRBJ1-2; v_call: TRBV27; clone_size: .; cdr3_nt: TGTGCCAGCAGTTTGCTGGGGACAGGAGTCTATGGCTACACCTTC; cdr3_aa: CASSLLGTGVYGYTF
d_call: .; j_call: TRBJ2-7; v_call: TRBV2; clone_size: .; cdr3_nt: TGTGCCAGCACGCAGGGCTACGAGCAGTACTTC; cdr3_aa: CASTQGYEQYF
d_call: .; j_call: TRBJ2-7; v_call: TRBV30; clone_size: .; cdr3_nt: TGTGCCTGGACGGTGGCAGGTTCATCCTACGAGCAGTACTTC; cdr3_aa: CAWTVAGSSYEQYF
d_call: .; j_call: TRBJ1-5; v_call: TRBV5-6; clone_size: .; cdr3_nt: TGTGCCAGCAGCTCGACTTTTCAGCCCCAGCATTTT; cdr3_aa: CASSSTFQPQHF
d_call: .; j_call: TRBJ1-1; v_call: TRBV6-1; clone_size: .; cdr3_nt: TGTGCCAGCAGCTCCCGGGCGACTAGCGGCACTGAAGCTTTCTTT; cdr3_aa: CASSSRATSGTEAFF
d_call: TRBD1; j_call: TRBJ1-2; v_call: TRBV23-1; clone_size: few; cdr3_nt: TGCGCCAGCAGCGAACAGGGGTTGAATGGCTACACCTTC; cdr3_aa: CASSEQGLNGYTF
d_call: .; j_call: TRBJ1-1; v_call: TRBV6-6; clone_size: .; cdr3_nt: TGTGCCAGCAGTCTACAGGTTTCGGCTTTCTTT; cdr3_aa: CASSLQVSAFF
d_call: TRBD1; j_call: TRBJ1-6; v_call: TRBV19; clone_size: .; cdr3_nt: TGTGCCAGTAGTCCACTCGGGACAGCCTCAAATAATTCACCCCTCCACTTT; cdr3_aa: CASSPLGTASNNSPLHF
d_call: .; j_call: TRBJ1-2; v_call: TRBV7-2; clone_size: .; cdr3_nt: TGTGCCAGCACCCCGCGGGGGGAACCTCAAGGCTACACCTTC; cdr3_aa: CASTPRGEPQGYTF
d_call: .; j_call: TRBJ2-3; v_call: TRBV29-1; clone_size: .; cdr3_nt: TGCAGCATAAGGGGTGCAGATACGCAGTATTTT; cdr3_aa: CSIRGADTQYF
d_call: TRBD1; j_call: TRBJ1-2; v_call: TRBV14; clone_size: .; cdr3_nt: TGTGCCAGCAGGCGCCAGACAGGGGATAGCTATGGCTACACCTTC; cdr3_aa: CASRRQTGDSYGYTF
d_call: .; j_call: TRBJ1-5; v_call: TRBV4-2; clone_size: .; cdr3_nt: TGTGCCAGCAGCCAAGACAGGGGTCAGCCCCAGCATTTT; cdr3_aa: CASSQDRGQPQHF
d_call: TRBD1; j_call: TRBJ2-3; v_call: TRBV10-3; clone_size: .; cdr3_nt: TGTGCCATCAGGGGGGGGACAGGGGCCTCGGGCGCCATCACAGATACGCAGTATTTT; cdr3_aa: CAIRGGTGASGAITDTQYF
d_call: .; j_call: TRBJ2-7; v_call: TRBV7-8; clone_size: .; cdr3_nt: TGTGCCAGCAGCCCAACCTACGAGCAGTACTTC; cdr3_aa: CASSPTYEQYF
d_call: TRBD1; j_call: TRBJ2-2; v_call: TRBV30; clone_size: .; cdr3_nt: TGTGCCTGGAGAGACAGGGGCAGGGAGCTGTTTTTT; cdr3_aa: CAWRDRGRELFF
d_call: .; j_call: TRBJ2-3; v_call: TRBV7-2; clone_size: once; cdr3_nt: TGTGCCAGCAGCTCCATCCTACGGCGGGGGCCCACAGATACGCAGTATTTT; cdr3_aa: CASSSILRRGPTDTQYF
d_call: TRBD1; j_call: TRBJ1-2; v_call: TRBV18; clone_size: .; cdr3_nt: TGTGCCAGCTCACCATCGGGGACAGATCTCCTCTCGGCGTCTTTTGCCTTC; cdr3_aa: CASSPSGTDLLSASFAF
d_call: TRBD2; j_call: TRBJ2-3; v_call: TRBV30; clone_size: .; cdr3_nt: TGTGCCCAATCAGGGCGGGGGAGCACAGATACGCAGTATTTT; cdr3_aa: CAQSGRGSTDTQYF
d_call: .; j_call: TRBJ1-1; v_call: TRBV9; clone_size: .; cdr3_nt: TGTGCCAGCAGCGACGGGGGGCGCACTGAAGCTTTCTTT; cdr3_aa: CASSDGGRTEAFF
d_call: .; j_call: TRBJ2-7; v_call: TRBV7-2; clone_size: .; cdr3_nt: TGTGCCAGCAGCTTAGGGCATAACTCCTACGAGCAGTACTTC; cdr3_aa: CASSLGHNSYEQYF
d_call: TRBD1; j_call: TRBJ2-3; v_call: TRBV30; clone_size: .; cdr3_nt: TGTGCCTGGAGTGTAGACAGGGGTTCGTATTTT; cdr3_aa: CAWSVDRGSYF
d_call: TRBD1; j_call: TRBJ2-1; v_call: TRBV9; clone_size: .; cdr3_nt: TGTGCCAGCAGCGTAGGGACAGGCCCTCACAATGAGCAGTTCTTC; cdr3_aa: CASSVGTGPHNEQFF
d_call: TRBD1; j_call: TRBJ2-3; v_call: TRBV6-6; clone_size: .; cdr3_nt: TGTGCCAGCAGTTTAGGGGGCGCTGGCACAGATACGCAGTATTTT; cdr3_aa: CASSLGGAGTDTQYF
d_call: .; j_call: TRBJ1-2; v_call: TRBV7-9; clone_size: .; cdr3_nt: TGTGCCAGCAGCTTAGATGGACACCTAATGGATGGCTACACCTTC; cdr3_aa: CASSLDGHLMDGYTF
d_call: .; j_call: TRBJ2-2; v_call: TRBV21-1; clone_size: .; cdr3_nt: TGTGCCAGCAGCCCTCGGGGTGGGGAGCTGTTTTTT; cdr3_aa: CASSPRGGELFF
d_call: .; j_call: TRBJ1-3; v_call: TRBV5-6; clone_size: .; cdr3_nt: TGTGCCAGCACCACTGATTCAGGGGCTGGAAACACCATATATTTT; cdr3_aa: CASTTDSGAGNTIYF
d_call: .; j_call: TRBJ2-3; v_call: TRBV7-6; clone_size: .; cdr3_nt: TGTGCCAGCAGCCCAAGGGGGGGGGCAAGCACAGATACGCAGTATTTT; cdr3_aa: CASSPRGGASTDTQYF
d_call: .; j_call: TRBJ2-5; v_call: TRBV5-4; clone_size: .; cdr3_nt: TGTGCCAGCAGCTTGGATTGGGGCAGTCGGGAGACCCAGTACTTC; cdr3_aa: CASSLDWGSRETQYF
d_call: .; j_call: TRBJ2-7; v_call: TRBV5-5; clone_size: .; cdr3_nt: TGTGCCAGCAGCTTGGTTTCAGGGCTAAGGGTCTCCTACGAGCAGTACTTC; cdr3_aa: CASSLVSGLRVSYEQYF
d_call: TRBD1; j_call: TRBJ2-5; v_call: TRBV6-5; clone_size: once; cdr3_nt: TGTGCCAGCACCAACTGGGGGACAGGCGGGGAGACCCAGTACTTC; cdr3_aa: CASTNWGTGGETQYF
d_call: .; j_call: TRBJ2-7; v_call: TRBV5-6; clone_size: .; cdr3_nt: TGTGCCAGCAGCTTGGCGGCGGGTGAGCAGTACTTC; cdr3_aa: CASSLAAGEQYF
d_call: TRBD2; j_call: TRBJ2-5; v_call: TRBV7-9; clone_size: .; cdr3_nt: TGTGCCAGCAGCCTAACGAAACTAGCGGGGGGGCGAGAGACCCAGTACTTC; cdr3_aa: CASSLTKLAGGRETQYF
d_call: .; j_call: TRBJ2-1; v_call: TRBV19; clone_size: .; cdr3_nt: TGTGCCAGTAGTGTGGCGGTGAGCTCCTACAATGAGCAGTTCTTC; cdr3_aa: CASSVAVSSYNEQFF
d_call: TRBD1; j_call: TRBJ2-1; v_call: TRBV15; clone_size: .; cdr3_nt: TGTGCCACCAGCGGGTTGACAGGGGGGGGTCAACAGTTCTTC; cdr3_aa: CATSGLTGGGQQFF
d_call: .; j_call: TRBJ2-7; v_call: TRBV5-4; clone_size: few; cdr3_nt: TGTGCCAGCAGACAAGACACAACCTCCTACGAGCAGTACTTC; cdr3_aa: CASRQDTTSYEQYF
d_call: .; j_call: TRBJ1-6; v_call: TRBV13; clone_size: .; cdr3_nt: TGTGCCAGCAGCTTAGGGACTGGGGCTAATTCACCCCTCCACTTT; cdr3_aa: CASSLGTGANSPLHF
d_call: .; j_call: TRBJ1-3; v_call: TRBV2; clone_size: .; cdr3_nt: TGTGCCAGCAGCGCCGGACAGCTCTCTGGAAACACCATATATTTT; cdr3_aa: CASSAGQLSGNTIYF
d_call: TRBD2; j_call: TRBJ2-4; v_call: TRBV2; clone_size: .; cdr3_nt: TGTGCCAGCAGTGAAATGGGGTCGGGAGGGGATCAGTACTTC; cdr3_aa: CASSEMGSGGDQYF
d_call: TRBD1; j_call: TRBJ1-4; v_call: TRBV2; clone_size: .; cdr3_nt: TGTGCCAGCAGCGGGTGGGACAGGAGGAAAGAAAAACTGTTTTTT; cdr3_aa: CASSGWDRRKEKLFF
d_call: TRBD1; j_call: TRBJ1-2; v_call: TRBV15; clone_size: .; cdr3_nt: TGTGCCACCCAACGGGGACAGCTCCTCGGGGATGGCTACACCTTC; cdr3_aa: CATQRGQLLGDGYTF
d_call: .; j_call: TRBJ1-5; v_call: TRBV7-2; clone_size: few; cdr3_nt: TGTGCCAGCAGCTTAACTTCTCCGCCCCAGCATTTT; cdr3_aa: CASSLTSPPQHF
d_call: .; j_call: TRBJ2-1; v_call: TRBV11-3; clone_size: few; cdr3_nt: TGTGCCAGCAGCCCACAGGGTGGTGAGCAGTTCTTC; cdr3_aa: CASSPQGGEQFF
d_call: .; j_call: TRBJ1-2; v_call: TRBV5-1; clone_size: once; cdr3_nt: TGCGCCAGCAGCCCGGAGGACTATGGCTACACCTTC; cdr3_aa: CASSPEDYGYTF
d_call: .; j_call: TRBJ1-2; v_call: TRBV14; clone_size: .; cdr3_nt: TGTGCCAGCAGCGCCGGGGGAATCAGGCGGGGCTACTATGGCTACACCTTC; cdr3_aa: CASSAGGIRRGYYGYTF
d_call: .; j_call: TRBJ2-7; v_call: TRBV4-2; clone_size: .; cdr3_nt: TGTGCCAGCGGGGGGTCTAGGGAGCAGTACTTC; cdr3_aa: CASGGSREQYF